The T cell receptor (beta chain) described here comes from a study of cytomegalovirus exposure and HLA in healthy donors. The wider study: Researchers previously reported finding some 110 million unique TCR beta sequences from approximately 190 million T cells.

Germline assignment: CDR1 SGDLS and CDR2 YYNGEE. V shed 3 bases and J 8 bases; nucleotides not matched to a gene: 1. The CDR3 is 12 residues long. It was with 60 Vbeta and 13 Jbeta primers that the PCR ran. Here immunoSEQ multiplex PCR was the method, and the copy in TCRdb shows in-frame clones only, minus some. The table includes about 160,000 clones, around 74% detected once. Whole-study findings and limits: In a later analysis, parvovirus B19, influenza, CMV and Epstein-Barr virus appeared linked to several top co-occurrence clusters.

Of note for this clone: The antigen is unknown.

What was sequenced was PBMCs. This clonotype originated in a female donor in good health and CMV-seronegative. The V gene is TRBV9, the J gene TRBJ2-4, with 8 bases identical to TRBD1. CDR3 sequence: CASSAQGDIQYF. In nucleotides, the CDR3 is TGTGCCAGCAGCGCACAGGGGGACATTCAGTACTTC. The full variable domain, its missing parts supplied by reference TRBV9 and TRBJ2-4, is DSGVTQTPKHLITATGQRVTLRCSPRSGDLSVYWYQQSLDQGLQFLIQYYNGEERAKGNILERFSAQQFPDLHSELNLSSLELGDSALYFCASSAQGDIQYFGAGTRLSVL.